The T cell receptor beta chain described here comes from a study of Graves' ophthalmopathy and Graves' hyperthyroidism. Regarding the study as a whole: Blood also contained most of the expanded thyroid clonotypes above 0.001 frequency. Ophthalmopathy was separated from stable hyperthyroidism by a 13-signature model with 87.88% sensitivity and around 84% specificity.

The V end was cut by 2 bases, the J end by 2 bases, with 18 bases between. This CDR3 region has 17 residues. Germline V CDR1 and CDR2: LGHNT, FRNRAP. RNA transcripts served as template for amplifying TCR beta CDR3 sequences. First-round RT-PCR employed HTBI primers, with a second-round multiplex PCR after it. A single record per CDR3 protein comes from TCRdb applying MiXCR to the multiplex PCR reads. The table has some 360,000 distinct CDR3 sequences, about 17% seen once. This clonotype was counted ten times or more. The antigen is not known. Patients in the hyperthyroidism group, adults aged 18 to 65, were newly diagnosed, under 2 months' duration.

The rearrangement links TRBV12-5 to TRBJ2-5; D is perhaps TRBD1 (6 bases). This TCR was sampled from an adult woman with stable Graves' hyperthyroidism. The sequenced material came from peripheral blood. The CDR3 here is CASGLIVTGTTQETQYF. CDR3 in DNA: TGTGCTAGTGGTTTGATTGTAACCGGGACAACTCAAGAGACCCAGTACTTC.